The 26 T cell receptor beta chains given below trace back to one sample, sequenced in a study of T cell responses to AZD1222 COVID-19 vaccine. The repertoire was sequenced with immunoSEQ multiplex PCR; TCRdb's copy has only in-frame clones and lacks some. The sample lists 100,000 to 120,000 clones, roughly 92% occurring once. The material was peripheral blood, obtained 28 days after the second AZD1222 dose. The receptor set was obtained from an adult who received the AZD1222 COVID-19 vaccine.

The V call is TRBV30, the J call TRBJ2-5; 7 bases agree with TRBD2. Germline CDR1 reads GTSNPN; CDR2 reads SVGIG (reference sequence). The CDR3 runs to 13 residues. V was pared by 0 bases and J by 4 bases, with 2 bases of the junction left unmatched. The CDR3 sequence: CAWSVGGGETQYF. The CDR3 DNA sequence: TGTGCCTGGAGTGTAGGCGGGGGAGAGACCCAGTACTTC.

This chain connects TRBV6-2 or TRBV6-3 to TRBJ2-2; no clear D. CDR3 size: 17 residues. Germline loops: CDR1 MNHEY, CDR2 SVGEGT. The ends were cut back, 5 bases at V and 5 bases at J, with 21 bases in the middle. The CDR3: CASSNLYTTSGTGELFF. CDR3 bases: TGTGCCAGCAGTAACCTATATACGACTTCGGGTACCGGGGAGCTGTTTTTT.

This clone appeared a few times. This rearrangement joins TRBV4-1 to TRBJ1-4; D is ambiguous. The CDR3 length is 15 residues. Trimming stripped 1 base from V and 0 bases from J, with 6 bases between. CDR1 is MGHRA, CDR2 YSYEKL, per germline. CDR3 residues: CASSQGRTTNEKLFF. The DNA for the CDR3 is TGCGCCAGCAGCCAAGGACGGACAACTAATGAAAAACTGTTTTTT.

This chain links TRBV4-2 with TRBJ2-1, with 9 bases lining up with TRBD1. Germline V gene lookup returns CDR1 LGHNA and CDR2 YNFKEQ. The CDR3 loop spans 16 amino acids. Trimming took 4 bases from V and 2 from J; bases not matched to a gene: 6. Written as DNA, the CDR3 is TGTGCCAGCAGCCGAGGGGACAGGGCTACCTACAATGAGCAGTTCTTC. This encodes CASSRGDRATYNEQFF.

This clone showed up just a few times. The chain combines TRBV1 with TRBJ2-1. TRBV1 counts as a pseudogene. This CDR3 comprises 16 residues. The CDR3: CTSTPFGWHSYNEQFF. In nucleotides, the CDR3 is TGCACCAGCACCCCTTTCGGCTGGCACTCCTACAATGAGCAGTTCTTC.

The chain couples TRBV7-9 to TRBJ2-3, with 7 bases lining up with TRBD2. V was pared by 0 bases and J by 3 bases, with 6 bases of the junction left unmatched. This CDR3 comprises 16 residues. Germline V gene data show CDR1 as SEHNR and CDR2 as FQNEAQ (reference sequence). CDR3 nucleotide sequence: TGTGCCAGCAGCTTAGCGCTAGGGACTATGACAGATACGCAGTATTTT. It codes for CASSLALGTMTDTQYF.

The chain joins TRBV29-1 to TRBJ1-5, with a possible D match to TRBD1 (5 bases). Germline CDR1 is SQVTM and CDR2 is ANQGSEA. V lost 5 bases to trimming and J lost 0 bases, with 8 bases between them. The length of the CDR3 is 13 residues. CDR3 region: CSVQGYSNQPQHF. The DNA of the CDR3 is TGCAGCGTTCAGGGATATAGCAATCAGCCCCAGCATTTT.

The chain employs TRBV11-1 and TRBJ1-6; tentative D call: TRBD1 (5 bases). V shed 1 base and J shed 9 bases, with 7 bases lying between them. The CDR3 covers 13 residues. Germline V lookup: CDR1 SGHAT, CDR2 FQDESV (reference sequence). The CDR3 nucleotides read TGTGCCAGCAGCTTAGAGGGGAGTTCACCCCTCCACTTT. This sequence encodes CASSLEGSSPLHF.

The CDR3 region has the DNA TGTGCCAGCAGCGTTTTAAGCGGCACAGATACGCAGTATTTT. Amino acids: CASSVLSGTDTQYF. The V and J genes are TRBV9 and TRBJ2-3; D not certain. Per the germline V gene, CDR1 is SGDLS and CDR2 is YYNGEE. V was pared by 2 bases and J by 1 base, with 8 bases between. The CDR3 loop spans 14 amino acids.

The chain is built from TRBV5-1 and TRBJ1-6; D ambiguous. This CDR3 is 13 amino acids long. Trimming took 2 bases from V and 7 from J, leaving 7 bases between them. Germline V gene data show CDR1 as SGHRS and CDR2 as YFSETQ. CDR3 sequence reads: CASSFERNSPLHF. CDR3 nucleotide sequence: TGCGCCAGCAGCTTTGAGCGAAATTCACCCCTCCACTTT.

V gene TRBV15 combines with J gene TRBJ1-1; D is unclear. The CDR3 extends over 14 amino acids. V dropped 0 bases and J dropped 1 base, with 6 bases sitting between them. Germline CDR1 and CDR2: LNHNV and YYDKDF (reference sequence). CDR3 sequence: CATSRDMANTEAFF. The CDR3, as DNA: TGTGCCACCAGCAGAGATATGGCGAACACTGAAGCTTTCTTT.

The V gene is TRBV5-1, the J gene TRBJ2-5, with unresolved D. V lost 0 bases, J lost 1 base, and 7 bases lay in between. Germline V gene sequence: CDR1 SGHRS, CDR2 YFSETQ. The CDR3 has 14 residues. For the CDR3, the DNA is TGCGCCAGCAGCTTGGGCAGTGTCCAAGAGACCCAGTACTTC. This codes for CASSLGSVQETQYF.

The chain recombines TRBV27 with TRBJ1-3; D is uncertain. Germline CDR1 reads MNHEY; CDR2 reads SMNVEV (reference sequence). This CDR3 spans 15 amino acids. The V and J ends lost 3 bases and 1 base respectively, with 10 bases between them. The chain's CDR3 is CASSFRPGSGNTIYF. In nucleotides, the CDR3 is TGTGCCAGCAGTTTCCGGCCGGGATCTGGAAACACCATATATTTT.

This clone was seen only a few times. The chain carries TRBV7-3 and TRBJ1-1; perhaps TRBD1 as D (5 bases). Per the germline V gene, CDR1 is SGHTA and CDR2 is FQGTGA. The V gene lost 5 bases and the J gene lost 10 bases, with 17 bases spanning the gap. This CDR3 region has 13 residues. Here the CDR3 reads CASSPRREERAFF. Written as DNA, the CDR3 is TGTGCCAGCAGCCCCCGCAGGGAAGAAAGAGCTTTCTTT. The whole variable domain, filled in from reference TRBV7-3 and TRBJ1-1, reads GAGVSQTPSNKVTEKGKYVELRCDPISGHTALYWYRQSLGQGPEFLIYFQGTGAADDSGLPNDRFFAVRPEGSVSTLKIQRTERGDSAVYLCASSPRREERAFFGQGTRLTVV.

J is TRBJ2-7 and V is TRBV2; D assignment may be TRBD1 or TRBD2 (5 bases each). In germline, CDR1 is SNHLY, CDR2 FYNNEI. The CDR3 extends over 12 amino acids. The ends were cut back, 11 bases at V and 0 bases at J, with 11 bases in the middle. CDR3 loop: CAGGGASYEQYF. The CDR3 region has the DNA TGTGCCGGAGGTGGGGCCTCCTACGAGCAGTACTTC.

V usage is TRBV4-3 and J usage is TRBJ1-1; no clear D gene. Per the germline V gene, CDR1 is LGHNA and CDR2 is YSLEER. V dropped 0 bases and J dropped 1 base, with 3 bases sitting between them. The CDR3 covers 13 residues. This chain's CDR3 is CASSQDRNTEAFF. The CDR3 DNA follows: TGCGCCAGCAGCCAAGATCGGAACACTGAAGCTTTCTTT.

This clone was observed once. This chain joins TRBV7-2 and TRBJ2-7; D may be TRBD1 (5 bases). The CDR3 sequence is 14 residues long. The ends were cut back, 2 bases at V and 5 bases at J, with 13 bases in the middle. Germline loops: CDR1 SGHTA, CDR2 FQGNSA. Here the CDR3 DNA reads TGTGCCAGCAGCTTACGTCAGGGTTTGAACGAGCAGTACTTC. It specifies CASSLRQGLNEQYF. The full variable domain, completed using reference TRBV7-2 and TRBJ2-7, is GAGVSQSPSNKVTEKGKDVELRCDPISGHTALYWYRQSLGQGLEFLIYFQGNSAPDKSGLPSDRFSAERTGGSVSTLTIQRTQQEDSAVYLCASSLRQGLNEQYFGPGTRLTVT.

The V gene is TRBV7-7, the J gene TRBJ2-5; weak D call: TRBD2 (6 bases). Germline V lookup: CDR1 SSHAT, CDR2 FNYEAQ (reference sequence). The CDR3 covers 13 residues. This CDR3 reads CASSNAGLETQYF. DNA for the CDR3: TGTGCTAGCTCAAACGCGGGGTTAGAGACCCAGTACTTC. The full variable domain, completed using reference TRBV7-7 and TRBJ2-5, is GAGVSQSPRYKVTKRGQDVTLRCDPISSHATLYWYQQALGQGPEFLTYFNYEAQPDKSGLPSDRFSAERPEGSISTLTIQRTEQRDSAMYRCASSNAGLETQYFGPGTRLLVL.

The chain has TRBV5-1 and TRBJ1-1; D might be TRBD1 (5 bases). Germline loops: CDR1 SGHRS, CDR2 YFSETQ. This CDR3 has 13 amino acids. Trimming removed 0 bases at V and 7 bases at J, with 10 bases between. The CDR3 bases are TGCGCCAGCAGCTTGGGGACGCAGGGTGAAGCTTTCTTT. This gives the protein CASSLGTQGEAFF.

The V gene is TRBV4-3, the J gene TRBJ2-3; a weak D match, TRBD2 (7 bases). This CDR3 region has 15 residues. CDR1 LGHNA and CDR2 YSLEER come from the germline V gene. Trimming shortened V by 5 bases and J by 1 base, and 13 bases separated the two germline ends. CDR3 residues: CASSIRGGGTDTQYF. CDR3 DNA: TGCGCCAGCAGCATTCGAGGGGGGGGCACAGATACGCAGTATTTT.

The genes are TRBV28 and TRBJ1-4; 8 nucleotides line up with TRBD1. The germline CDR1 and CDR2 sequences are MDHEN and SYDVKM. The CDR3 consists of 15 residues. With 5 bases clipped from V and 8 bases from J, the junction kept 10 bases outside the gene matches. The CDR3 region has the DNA TGTGCCAGCAGTATTAATCAGGGGGCCGGCGAAAAACTGTTTTTT. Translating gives CASSINQGAGEKLFF.

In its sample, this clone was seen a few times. CDR3 sequence reads: CASTYLDEQYF. CDR3 sequence (DNA): TGTGCCAGCACATATCTCGACGAGCAGTACTTC. This sequence joins TRBV5-6 and TRBJ2-7; D ambiguous. Per germline, CDR1 SGHDT and CDR2 YYEEEE. The V end was cut by 6 bases, the J end by 5 bases, with 9 bases between. The CDR3 contains 11 residues.

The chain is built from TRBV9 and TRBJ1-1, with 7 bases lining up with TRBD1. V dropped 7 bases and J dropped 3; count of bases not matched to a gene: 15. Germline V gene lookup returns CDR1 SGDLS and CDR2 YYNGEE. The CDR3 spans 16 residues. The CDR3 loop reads CASARPHRGPDTEAFF. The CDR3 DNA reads TGTGCCAGCGCCCGCCCTCACAGGGGCCCGGACACTGAAGCTTTCTTT.

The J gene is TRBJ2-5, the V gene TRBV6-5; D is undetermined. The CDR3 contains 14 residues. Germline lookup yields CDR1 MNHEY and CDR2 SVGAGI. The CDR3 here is CVTQESWDQETQYF. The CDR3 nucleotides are TGTGTCACCCAGGAGTCGTGGGACCAAGAGACCCAGTACTTC.

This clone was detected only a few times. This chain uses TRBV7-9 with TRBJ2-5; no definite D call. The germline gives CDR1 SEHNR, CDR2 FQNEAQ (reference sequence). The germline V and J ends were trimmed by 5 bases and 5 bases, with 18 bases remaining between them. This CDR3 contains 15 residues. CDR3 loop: CASSGQDGSMETQYF. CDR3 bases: TGTGCCAGCAGCGGCCAGGACGGATCCATGGAGACCCAGTACTTC.

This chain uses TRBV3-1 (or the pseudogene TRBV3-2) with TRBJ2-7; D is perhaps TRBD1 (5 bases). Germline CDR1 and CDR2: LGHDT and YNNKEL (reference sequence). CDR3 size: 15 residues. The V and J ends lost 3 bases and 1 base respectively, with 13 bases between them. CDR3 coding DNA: TGTGCCAGCAGCCATGGCATAGGGGAATCCTACGAGCAGTACTTC. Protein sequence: CASSHGIGESYEQYF.